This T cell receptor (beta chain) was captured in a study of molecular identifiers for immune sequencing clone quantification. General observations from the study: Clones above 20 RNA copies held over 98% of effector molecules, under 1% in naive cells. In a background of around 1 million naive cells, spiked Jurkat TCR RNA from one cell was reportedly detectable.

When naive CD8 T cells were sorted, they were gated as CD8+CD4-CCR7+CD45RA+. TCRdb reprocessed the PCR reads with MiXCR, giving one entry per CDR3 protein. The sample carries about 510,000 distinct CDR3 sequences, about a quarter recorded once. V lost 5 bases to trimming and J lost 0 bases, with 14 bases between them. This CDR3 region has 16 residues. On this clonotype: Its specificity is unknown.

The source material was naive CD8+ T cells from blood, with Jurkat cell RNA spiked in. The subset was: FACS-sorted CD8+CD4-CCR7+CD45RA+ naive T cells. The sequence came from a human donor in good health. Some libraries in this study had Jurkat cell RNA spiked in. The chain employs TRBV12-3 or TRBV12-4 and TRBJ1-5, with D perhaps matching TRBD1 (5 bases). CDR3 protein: CASSPSGTASNQPQHF. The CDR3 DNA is TGTGCCAGCAGTCCCTCCGGGACGGCTAGCAATCAGCCCCAGCATTTT.